The TCR beta chain under discussion was sequenced for a study of human T cells and chemical hapten exposure. Trimming took 4 bases from V and 4 from J, leaving 8 bases between them. Germline V CDR1 and CDR2: MNHEY, SVGAGI. The CDR3 extends over 12 amino acids. Each CDR3 protein gets one entry after TCRdb re-called the RACE reads with MiXCR. Of 350,000 to 400,000 distinct CDR3 sequences listed, about 6.9% are singletons. Sample time point: patch test 2, 6 weeks after DPC sensitization. Sample treatment: therapeutic diphenylcyclopropenone sensitization with weekly scalp DPC. The receptor's source is a woman aged 18 to 35 with alopecia areata. Some clones in this sample may be carry-over from other donors' samples. This chain uses TRBV6-5 with TRBJ2-7; D is unresolved. Specimen: whole blood, collected in connection with sensitization to the hapten diphenylcyclopropenone (DPC). CDR3 protein: CASSLKGYEQYF. The CDR3 DNA reads TGTGCCAGCAGTTTGAAGGGATACGAGCAGTACTTC.